This TCR beta chain was sequenced for a study of lung T cells in sarcoidosis with Löfgren's syndrome. The wider study: Löfgren's syndrome patients were the main repertoire analysis focus.

Study conclusions and caveats: TRAV12-1 preferentially paired with TRBV2, with homologous CDR3s. Löfgren's syndrome patients reportedly showed greatest TRAV12-1 and TRBV2 expansion versus controls.

The CDR3 has 15 amino acids. With V trimmed by 3 bases and J by 5 bases, 7 bases remained unmatched. Germline-derived CDR1 and CDR2 are MGHRA and YSYEKL. This clonotype was seen many times. The antigen is undetermined. A single record per CDR3 protein comes from TCRdb applying MiXCR to the reads. The sample carries 2,000 to 2,500 distinct CDR3 sequences, around 18% recorded once. The source material was CD4+ T cells from bronchoalveolar lavage. This clonotype originated in a human donor with sarcoidosis (Löfgren's syndrome or another form), or a control subject (not recorded which). The chain employs TRBV4-1 and TRBJ2-3; 8 bases align to TRBD1. CDR3 bases: TGCGCCAGCAGCCAGGGGGGTGGACAGGGAGATACGCAGTATTTT. Its protein is CASSQGGGQGDTQYF.